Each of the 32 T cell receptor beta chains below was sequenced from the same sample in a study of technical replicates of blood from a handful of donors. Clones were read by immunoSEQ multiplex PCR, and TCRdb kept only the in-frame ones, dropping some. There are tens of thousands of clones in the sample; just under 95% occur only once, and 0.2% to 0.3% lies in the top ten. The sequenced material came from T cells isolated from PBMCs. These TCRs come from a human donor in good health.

Written as DNA, the CDR3 is TGTGCCAGCAGCACCGGGACTAGCGGGTACAATGAGCAGTTCTTC. The encoded protein is CASSTGTSGYNEQFF. The chain links TRBV11-3 to TRBJ2-1; the match to TRBD2 covers 12 bases. Germline V gene lookup returns CDR1 SGHNT and CDR2 YENEEA. CDR3 length: 15 amino acids. V was pared by 5 bases and J by 4 bases, with 3 bases of the junction left unmatched.

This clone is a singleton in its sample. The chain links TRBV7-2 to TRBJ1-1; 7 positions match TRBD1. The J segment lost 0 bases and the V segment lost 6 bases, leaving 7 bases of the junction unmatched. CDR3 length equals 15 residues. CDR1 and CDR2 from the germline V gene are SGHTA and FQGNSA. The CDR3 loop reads CASSWGTDLNTEAFF. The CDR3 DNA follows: TGTGCCAGCAGTTGGGGGACAGACTTGAACACTGAAGCTTTCTTT.

The chain's CDR3 is CSVLRTGSYNEQFF. In DNA form, the CDR3 reads TGCAGCGTTCTTAGGACAGGCTCCTACAATGAGCAGTTCTTC. This chain connects TRBV29-1 to TRBJ2-1, with TRBD1 matching over 7 bases. The J segment lost 0 bases and the V segment lost 5 bases, leaving 4 bases of the junction unmatched. Germline CDR1 SQVTM, CDR2 ANQGSEA. The CDR3 has 14 amino acids.

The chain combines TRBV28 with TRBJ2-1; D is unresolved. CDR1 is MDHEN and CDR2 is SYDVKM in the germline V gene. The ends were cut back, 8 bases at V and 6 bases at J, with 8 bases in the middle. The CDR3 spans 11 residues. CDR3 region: CASLRGNEQFF. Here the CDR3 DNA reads TGTGCCAGCCTACGCGGCAATGAGCAGTTCTTC.

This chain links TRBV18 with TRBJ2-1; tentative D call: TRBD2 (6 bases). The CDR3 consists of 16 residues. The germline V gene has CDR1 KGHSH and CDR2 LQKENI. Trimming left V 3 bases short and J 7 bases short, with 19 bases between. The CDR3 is CASSPNGTPRGNEQFF. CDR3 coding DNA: TGTGCCAGCTCACCGAACGGGACTCCCCGCGGGAATGAGCAGTTCTTC.

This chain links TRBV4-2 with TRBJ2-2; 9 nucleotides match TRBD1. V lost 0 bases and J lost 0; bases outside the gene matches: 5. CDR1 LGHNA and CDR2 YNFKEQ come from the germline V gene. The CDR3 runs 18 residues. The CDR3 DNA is TGTGCCAGCAGCCAAGAGGGGACAGGGACCGCGAACACCGGGGAGCTGTTTTTT. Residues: CASSQEGTGTANTGELFF.

The CDR3 DNA reads as TGTGCCAGCAGTGAAATCGGAGGGACTCGTCCCCCCCCAGATACGCAGTATTTT. This sequence encodes CASSEIGGTRPPPDTQYF. The chain joins TRBV6-1 to TRBJ2-3; the D gene is possibly TRBD2 (6 bases). Germline V gene sequence: CDR1 MNHNS, CDR2 SASEGT. V was cut by 2 bases and J by 4 bases, with 22 bases left in between. This CDR3 region has 18 residues.

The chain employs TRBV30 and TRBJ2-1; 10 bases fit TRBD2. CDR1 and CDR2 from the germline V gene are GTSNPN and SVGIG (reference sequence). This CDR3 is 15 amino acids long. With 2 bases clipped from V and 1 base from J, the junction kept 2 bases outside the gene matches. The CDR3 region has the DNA TGTGCCTGGAGTAGCGGGGGGGCGTCCTACAATGAGCAGTTCTTC. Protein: CAWSSGGASYNEQFF.

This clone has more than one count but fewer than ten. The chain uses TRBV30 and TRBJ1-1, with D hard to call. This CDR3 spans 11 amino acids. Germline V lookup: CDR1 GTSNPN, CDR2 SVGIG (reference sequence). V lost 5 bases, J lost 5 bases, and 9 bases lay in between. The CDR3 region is CAWGGRTEAFF. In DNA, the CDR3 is TGTGCCTGGGGAGGGCGGACTGAAGCTTTCTTT.

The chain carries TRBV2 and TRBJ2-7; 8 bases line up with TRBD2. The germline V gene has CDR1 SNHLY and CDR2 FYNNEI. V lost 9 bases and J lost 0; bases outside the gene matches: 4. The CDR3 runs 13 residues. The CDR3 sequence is CASILAASYEQYF. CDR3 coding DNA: TGTGCCAGTATACTAGCGGCCTCCTACGAGCAGTACTTC.

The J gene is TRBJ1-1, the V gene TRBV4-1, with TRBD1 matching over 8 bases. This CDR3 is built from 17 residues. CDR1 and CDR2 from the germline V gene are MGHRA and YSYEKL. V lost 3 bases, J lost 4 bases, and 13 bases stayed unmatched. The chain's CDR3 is CASSHGYRGIGSTEAFF. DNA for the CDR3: TGCGCCAGCAGCCATGGCTACAGGGGGATTGGGAGCACTGAAGCTTTCTTT.

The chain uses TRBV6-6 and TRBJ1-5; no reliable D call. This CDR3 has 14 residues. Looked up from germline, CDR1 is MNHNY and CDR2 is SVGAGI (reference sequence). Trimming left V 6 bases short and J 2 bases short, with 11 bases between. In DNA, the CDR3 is TGTGCCAGCAGGGCCGAGGGCGGCAATCAGCCCCAGCATTTT. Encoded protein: CASRAEGGNQPQHF.

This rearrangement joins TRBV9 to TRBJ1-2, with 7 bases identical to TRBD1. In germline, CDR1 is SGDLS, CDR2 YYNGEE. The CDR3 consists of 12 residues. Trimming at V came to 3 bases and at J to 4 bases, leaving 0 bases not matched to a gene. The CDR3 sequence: CASSAGGYGYTF. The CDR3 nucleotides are TGTGCCAGCAGCGCAGGGGGCTATGGCTACACCTTC.

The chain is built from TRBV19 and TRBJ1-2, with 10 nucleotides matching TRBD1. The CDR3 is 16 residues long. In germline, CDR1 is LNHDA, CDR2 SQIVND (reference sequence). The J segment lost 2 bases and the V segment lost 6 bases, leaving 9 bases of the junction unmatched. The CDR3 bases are TGTGCCAGTAGAGGCTCCGGGACAGGGGCCAACTATGGCTACACCTTC. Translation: CASRGSGTGANYGYTF.

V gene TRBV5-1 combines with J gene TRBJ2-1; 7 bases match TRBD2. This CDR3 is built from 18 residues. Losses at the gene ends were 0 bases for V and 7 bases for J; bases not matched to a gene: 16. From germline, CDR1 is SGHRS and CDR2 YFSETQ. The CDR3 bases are TGCGCCAGCAGCTTGGTTGGTCTTTCTAAGCGGGGAGTTAATGAGCAGTTCTTC. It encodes CASSLVGLSKRGVNEQFF.

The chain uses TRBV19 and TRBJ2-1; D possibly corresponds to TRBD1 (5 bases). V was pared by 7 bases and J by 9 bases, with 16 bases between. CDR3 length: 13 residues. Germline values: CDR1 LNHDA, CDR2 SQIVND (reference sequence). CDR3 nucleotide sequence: TGTGCCAGTACACTTTCCATGCAGGGTGAGCAGTTCTTC. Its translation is CASTLSMQGEQFF. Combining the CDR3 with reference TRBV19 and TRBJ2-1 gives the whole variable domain DGGITQSPKYLFRKEGQNVTLSCEQNLNHDAMYWYRQDPGQGLRLIYYSQIVNDFQKGDIAEGYSVSREKKESFPLTVTSAQKNPTAFYLCASTLSMQGEQFFGPGTRLTVL.

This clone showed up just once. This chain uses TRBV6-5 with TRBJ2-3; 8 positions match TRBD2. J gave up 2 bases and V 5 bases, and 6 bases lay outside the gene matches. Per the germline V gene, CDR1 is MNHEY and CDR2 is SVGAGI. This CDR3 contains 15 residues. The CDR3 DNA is TGTGCCAGCAGTGCCTGGACTAGCAACACAGATACGCAGTATTTT. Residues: CASSAWTSNTDTQYF.

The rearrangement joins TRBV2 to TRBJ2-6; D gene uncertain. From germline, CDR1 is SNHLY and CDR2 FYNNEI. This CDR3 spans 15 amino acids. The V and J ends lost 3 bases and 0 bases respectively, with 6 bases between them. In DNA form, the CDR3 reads TGTGCCAGCAGTGACCGAGCCTCTGGGGCCAACGTCCTGACTTTC. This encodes CASSDRASGANVLTF. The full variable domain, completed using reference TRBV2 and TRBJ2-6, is EPEVTQTPSHQVTQMGQEVILRCVPISNHLYFYWYRQILGQKVEFLVSFYNNEISEKSEIFDDQFSVERPDGSNFTLKIRSTKLEDSAMYFCASSDRASGANVLTFGAGSRLTVL.

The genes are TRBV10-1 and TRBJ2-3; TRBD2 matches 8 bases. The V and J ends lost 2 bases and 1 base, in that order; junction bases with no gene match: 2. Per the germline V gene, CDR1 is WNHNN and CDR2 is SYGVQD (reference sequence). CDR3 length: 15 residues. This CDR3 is CASSEGTRGTDTQYF. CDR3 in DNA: TGCGCCAGCAGTGAGGGGACTAGAGGCACAGATACGCAGTATTTT.

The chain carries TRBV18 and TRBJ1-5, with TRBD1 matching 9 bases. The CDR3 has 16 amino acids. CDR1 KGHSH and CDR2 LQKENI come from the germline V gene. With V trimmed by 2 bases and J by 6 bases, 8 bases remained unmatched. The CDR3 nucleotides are TGTGCCAGCTCACCAGGGACAGGGTTCCTCCCTCAGCCCCAGCATTTT. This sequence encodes CASSPGTGFLPQPQHF.

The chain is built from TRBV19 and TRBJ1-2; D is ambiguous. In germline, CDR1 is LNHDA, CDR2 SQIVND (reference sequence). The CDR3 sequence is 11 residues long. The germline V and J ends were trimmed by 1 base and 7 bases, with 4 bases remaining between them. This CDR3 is CASSIAGGYTF. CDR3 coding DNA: TGTGCCAGTAGTATAGCCGGTGGCTACACCTTC.

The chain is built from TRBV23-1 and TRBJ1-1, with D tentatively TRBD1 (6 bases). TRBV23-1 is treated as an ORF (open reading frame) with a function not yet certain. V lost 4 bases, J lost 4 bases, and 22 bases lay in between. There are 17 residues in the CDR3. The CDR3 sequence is CASSPCTRGRLCTEAFF. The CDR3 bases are TGCGCCAGCAGTCCATGCACCAGGGGCAGATTATGCACTGAAGCTTTCTTT.

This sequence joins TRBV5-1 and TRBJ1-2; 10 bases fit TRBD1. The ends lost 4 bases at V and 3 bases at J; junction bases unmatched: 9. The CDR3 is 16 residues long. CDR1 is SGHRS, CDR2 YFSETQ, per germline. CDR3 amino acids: CASSPPRDRGYYGYTF. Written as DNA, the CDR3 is TGCGCCAGCAGCCCCCCCCGGGACAGGGGCTACTATGGCTACACCTTC.

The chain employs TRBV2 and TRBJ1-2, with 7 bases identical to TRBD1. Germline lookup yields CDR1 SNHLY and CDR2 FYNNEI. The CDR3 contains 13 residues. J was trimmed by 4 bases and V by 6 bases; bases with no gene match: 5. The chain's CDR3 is CASRGTAFYGYTF. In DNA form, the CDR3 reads TGTGCCAGCAGGGGGACAGCGTTCTATGGCTACACCTTC.

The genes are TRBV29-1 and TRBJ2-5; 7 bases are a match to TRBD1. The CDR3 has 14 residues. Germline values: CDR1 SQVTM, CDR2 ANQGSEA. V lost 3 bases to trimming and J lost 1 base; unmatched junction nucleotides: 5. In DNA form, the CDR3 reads TGCAGCGTTGATATTGGGGACAGCCAAGAGACCCAGTACTTC. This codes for CSVDIGDSQETQYF.

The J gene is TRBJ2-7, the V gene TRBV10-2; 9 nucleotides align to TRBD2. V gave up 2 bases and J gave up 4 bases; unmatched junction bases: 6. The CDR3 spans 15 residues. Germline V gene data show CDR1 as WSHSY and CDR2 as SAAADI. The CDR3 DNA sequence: TGCGCCAGCAGTGAGGGGGCGGGAGGGCCGTACGAGCAGTACTTC. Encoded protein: CASSEGAGGPYEQYF.

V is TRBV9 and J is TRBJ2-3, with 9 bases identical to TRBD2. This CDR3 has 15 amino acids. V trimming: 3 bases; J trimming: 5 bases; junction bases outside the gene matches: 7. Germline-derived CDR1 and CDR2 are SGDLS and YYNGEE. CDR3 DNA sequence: TGTGCCAGCAGCGAGGGGACTAGCAGGGTAGATACGCAGTATTTT. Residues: CASSEGTSRVDTQYF.

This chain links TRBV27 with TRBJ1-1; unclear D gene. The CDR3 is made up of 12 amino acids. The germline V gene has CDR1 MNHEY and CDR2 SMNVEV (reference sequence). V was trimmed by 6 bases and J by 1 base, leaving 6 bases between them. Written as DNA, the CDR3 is TGTGCCAGCAGGGACTCGAACACTGAAGCTTTCTTT. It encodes CASRDSNTEAFF.

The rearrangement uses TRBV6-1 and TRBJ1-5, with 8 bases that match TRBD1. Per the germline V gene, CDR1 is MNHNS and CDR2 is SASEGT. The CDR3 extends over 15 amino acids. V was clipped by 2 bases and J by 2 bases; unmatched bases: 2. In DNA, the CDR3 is TGTGCCAGCAGTGAAATGGGACAGGGCAATCAGCCCCAGCATTTT. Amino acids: CASSEMGQGNQPQHF.

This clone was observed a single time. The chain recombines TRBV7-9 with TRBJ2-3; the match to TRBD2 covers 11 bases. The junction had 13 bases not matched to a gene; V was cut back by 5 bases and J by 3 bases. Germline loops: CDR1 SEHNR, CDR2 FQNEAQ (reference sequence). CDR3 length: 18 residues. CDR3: CASSLTAELAGDTDTQYF. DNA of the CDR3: TGTGCCAGCAGCCTAACAGCCGAACTAGCGGGAGATACAGATACGCAGTATTTT.

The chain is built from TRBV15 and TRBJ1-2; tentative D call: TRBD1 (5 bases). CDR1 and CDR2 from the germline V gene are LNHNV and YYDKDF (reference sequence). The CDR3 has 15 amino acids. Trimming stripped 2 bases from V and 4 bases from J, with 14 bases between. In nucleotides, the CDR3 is TGTGCCACCAGCAGATCCTTTCAGGGACTCTATGGCTACACCTTC. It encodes CATSRSFQGLYGYTF.

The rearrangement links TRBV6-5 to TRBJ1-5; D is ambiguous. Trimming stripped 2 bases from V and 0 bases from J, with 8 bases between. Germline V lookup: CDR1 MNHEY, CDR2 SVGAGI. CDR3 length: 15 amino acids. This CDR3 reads CASSYESYSNQPQHF. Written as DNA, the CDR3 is TGTGCCAGCAGTTACGAGAGTTATAGCAATCAGCCCCAGCATTTT.